This TCR beta chain was documented in a study of blood T cell repertoires in COVID-19. Study at large: Sites in the United States, Italy and Spain provided acute and convalescent COVID-19 samples.

Germline assignment: CDR1 GTSNPN and CDR2 SVGIG (reference sequence). V was trimmed by 0 bases and J by 2 bases, leaving 8 bases between them. The CDR3 is made up of 15 amino acids. Only in-frame clones appear in the TCRdb table, and some are missing; sequencing was by immunoSEQ multiplex PCR. This repertoire shows 100,000 to 140,000 clones, more than 80% found once; its top ten account for roughly 4.9%. The source of this sequence is a man aged 40-49 years with active or convalescent COVID-19. Sequencing input: peripheral blood. This chain links TRBV30 with TRBJ2-6; TRBD1 is a possible D gene (5 bases). CDR3 nucleotide sequence: TGTGCCTGGAGTGTAGCAGGGACTGGGGCCAACGTCCTGACTTTC. This encodes CAWSVAGTGANVLTF.